Below are 20 T cell receptor beta chains sequenced from a single sample in a study of blood T cell repertoires in COVID-19. Method: immunoSEQ multiplex PCR; TCRdb's copy keeps in-frame clones and lacks some. The table records 270,000 or so clones, 75% to 90% of them present only once. The sample taken for sequencing was peripheral blood. All receptors derive from a woman aged 30 to 39 with active or convalescent COVID-19.

This sequence joins TRBV4-3 and TRBJ1-6; D is ambiguous. Trimming removed 3 bases at V and 7 bases at J, with 19 bases between. Looked up from germline, CDR1 is LGHNA and CDR2 is YSLEER. This CDR3 comprises 17 residues. In DNA form, the CDR3 reads TGCGCCAGCAGCCAGGGTTCATGGAGAGCAGTAAATTCACCCCTCCACTTT. Protein sequence: CASSQGSWRAVNSPLHF.

The chain couples TRBV5-4 to TRBJ2-5; the match to TRBD2 covers 7 bases. The length of the CDR3 is 14 residues. Losses at the gene ends were 0 bases for V and 2 bases for J; bases not matched to a gene: 1. CDR1 SGHNT and CDR2 YYREEE come from the germline V gene (reference sequence). CDR3 nucleotide sequence: TGTGCCAGCAGCTTGGACGGGGGGCAAGAGACCCAGTACTTC. It is translated as CASSLDGGQETQYF.

This clone was seen a few times. This rearrangement joins TRBV6-5 to TRBJ1-1, with a possible D match to TRBD1 (6 bases). The CDR3 contains 15 residues. CDR1 is MNHEY and CDR2 is SVGAGI in the germline V gene. V was shortened by 5 bases and J by 4 bases, with 17 bases between the two germline ends. CDR3: CASSQGPIISTEAFF. The CDR3 region has the DNA TGTGCCAGCAGTCAGGGGCCTATTATCTCCACTGAAGCTTTCTTT.

The rearrangement joins TRBV27 to TRBJ2-1, with 14 positions matching TRBD2. The V segment lost 10 bases and the J segment 4 bases; nucleotides outside the gene matches: 9. This CDR3 region has 16 residues. Germline lookup yields CDR1 MNHEY and CDR2 SMNVEV (reference sequence). The CDR3 region has the DNA TGTGCCACCCACAGGGGGACTAGCGGGGGATACAATGAGCAGTTCTTC. This sequence encodes CATHRGTSGGYNEQFF.

As concerns this clone: This sample also contains other DNA sequences that code for the same CDR3. The chain carries TRBV9 and TRBJ1-3, with 7 bases matching TRBD1. CDR1 and CDR2 from the germline V gene are SGDLS and YYNGEE. With V trimmed by 0 bases and J by 4 bases, 1 base remained unmatched. CDR3 size: 14 residues. In DNA form, the CDR3 reads TGTGCCAGCAGCGTAGGGGACAGAGGAAACACCATATATTTT. As protein: CASSVGDRGNTIYF. Looking up the rest from reference TRBV9 and TRBJ1-3 gives the full variable domain: DSGVTQTPKHLITATGQRVTLRCSPRSGDLSVYWYQQSLDQGLQFLIQYYNGEERAKGNILERFSAQQFPDLHSELNLSSLELGDSALYFCASSVGDRGNTIYFGEGSWLTVV.

The V call is TRBV6-5, the J call TRBJ2-1; D perhaps matches TRBD1 (5 bases). Looked up from germline, CDR1 is MNHEY and CDR2 is SVGAGI. The CDR3 length is 13 residues. The ends were cut back, 6 bases at V and 11 bases at J, with 17 bases in the middle. The chain's CDR3 is CASSRGTGEKQFF. The CDR3 DNA is TGTGCCAGCAGCCGCGGAACAGGTGAAAAGCAGTTCTTC.

This chain connects TRBV6-1 to TRBJ2-2, with 9 bases fitting TRBD1. Trimming cost V 4 bases and J 1 base; bases outside gene matches: 7. This CDR3 region has 17 residues. Germline CDR1 and CDR2: MNHNS and SASEGT. The CDR3 loop reads CASSANRGPVNTGELFF. The CDR3 DNA reads TGTGCCAGCAGTGCTAACAGGGGGCCGGTGAACACCGGGGAGCTGTTTTTT.

The rearrangement links TRBV3-1 (or the pseudogene TRBV3-2) to TRBJ2-3; 7 bases match TRBD2. The CDR3 runs 18 residues. The germline gives CDR1 LGHDT, CDR2 YNNKEL (reference sequence). The V segment lost 2 bases and the J segment 5 bases; nucleotides outside the gene matches: 16. In DNA, the CDR3 is TGTGCCAGCAGCCAAACCCACTCGGTGGCGGGGGTGGTAGATACGCAGTATTTT. Amino acids: CASSQTHSVAGVVDTQYF.

The gene calls are TRBV6-2 or TRBV6-3 and TRBJ2-7; TRBD1 agrees at 8 bases. Germline loops: CDR1 MNHEY, CDR2 SVGEGT. The V segment lost 4 bases and the J segment 0 bases; nucleotides outside the gene matches: 11. The CDR3 runs to 17 residues. The CDR3: CASSFSRTGQGSYEQYF. The CDR3, as DNA: TGTGCCAGCAGTTTCTCCAGAACAGGACAGGGCTCCTACGAGCAGTACTTC.

The chain employs TRBV24-1 and TRBJ2-3; 9 nucleotides line up with TRBD2. The CDR3 runs to 15 residues. Per germline, CDR1 KGHDR and CDR2 SFDVKD. Germline trimming cut 10 bases from V and 2 bases from J; bases unmatched to any gene: 9. The CDR3 spells CATSLGGGATDTQYF. The CDR3 nucleotides are TGTGCCACGAGTCTAGGCGGGGGGGCCACAGATACGCAGTATTTT.

The J gene is TRBJ2-5, the V gene TRBV15, with D possibly TRBD2 on 7 matching bases. The CDR3 length is 16 residues. The germline V gene has CDR1 LNHNV and CDR2 YYDKDF (reference sequence). Trimming removed 1 base from V and 2 bases from J, with 14 bases in between. CDR3 protein: CATSRGGAGVQETQYF. Written as DNA, the CDR3 is TGTGCCACCAGCAGAGGGGGGGCGGGAGTTCAAGAGACCCAGTACTTC. Based on the CDR3 plus reference TRBV15 and TRBJ2-5, the full variable domain is DAMVIQNPRYQVTQFGKPVTLSCSQTLNHNVMYWYQQKSSQAPKLLFHYYDKDFNNEADTPDNFQSRRPNTSFCFLDIRSPGLGDTAMYLCATSRGGAGVQETQYFGPGTRLLVL.

The CDR3, as DNA: TGTGCCAGCAGCCGTCAAGGGGAGGAAGGCTACACCTTC. Translation gives CASSRQGEEGYTF. The gene calls are TRBV27 and TRBJ1-2; perhaps TRBD1 as D (5 bases). This CDR3 region has 13 residues. CDR1 and CDR2 from the germline V gene are MNHEY and SMNVEV (reference sequence). V gave up 6 bases and J gave up 8 bases, with 16 bases separating them.

In its sample, this clone was seen once. The CDR3 spells CASSQTTSDTDTQYF. The CDR3 coding sequence is TGCGCCAGCAGCCAAACTACCTCTGACACAGATACGCAGTATTTT. The J gene is TRBJ2-3, the V gene TRBV5-1; unclear D gene. The V end lost 4 bases, the J end lost 2 bases, and 14 bases lay between the germline ends. Germline V CDR1 and CDR2: SGHRS, YFSETQ. The CDR3 spans 15 residues.

This clone was seen just once. Additional DNA sequences in this sample encode the identical CDR3. The gene calls are TRBV18 and TRBJ1-2; 9 bases are a match to TRBD1. This CDR3 comprises 14 residues. CDR1 and CDR2 from the germline V gene are KGHSH and LQKENI. The V and J ends lost 4 bases and 2 bases, in that order; junction bases with no gene match: 2. As DNA, the CDR3 is TGTGCCAGCTCACTAGGGACAGGGAACTATGGCTACACCTTC. Protein product: CASSLGTGNYGYTF.

The gene calls are TRBV10-3 and TRBJ2-5, with a weak D call TRBD2 (6 bases). Germline CDR1 and CDR2: ENHRY and SYGVKD. V was pared by 8 bases and J by 3 bases, with 10 bases between. This CDR3 has 12 amino acids. The DNA for the CDR3 is TGTGCCATCCGGTCGGGGGAAGAGACCCAGTACTTC. This translates into CAIRSGEETQYF.

The chain employs TRBV5-4 and TRBJ1-6; D not certain. In germline, CDR1 is SGHNT, CDR2 YYREEE (reference sequence). The length of the CDR3 is 15 residues. Trimming stripped 3 bases from V and 5 bases from J, with 12 bases between. DNA of the CDR3: TGTGCCAGCAGCTCCCGGTGGGCAGATAATTCACCCCTCCACTTT. Translated: CASSSRWADNSPLHF.

J is TRBJ1-5 and V is TRBV6-2 or TRBV6-3, with 7 bases identical to TRBD1. Germline loops: CDR1 MNHEY, CDR2 SVGEGT. After removal of 4 bases from V and 4 bases from J, the junction contained 10 bases not matched to a gene. The CDR3 covers 16 residues. CDR3 DNA: TGTGCCAGCAGTTCTACAGGGGTTGGGGAGAATCAGCCCCAGCATTTT. Protein: CASSSTGVGENQPQHF.

CDR3 residues: CASKGTGDSPLHF. CDR3 coding DNA: TGTGCCAGCAAGGGGACAGGAGATTCACCCCTCCACTTT. This chain uses TRBV28 with TRBJ1-6; 8 bases fit TRBD1. V shed 7 bases, J shed 8 bases, and the junction held 4 bases outside the gene matches. Germline CDR1 and CDR2: MDHEN and SYDVKM. The CDR3 has 13 amino acids.

This chain joins TRBV28 and TRBJ2-2; 12 nucleotides match TRBD1. Germline CDR1 MDHEN, CDR2 SYDVKM. CDR3 length: 16 residues. The V segment lost 4 bases and the J segment 6 bases; nucleotides outside the gene matches: 6. The CDR3: CASSSPGQGAAGELFF. The CDR3 DNA is TGTGCCAGCAGTTCCCCGGGACAGGGGGCGGCCGGGGAGCTGTTTTTT.

This chain joins TRBV28 and TRBJ2-4; D perhaps matches TRBD2 (7 bases). Germline V gives CDR1 MDHEN, CDR2 SYDVKM. The CDR3 has 16 amino acids. V dropped 3 bases and J dropped 1 base, with 13 bases sitting between them. In DNA form, the CDR3 reads TGTGCCAGCAGTTTGGGGGGGGCCGCGGCCAAAAACATTCAGTACTTC. Its protein is CASSLGGAAAKNIQYF.